Listed below are T cell receptor beta chains from one sample, sequenced in a study of T cell responses to AZD1222 COVID-19 vaccine. Profiling relied on immunoSEQ multiplex PCR, and the TCRdb table lists in-frame clones only, not all of them. The sample records around 100,000 clones, 75% to 90% being singletons. The material was peripheral blood, obtained on day 0 of AZD1222 vaccination. The receptor set was obtained from an adult in good health. CDR3s include the opening cysteine and the closing phenylalanine or tryptophan. D genes are given only for firm matches. Clone size is stated in some rows and not others, as once, few, many or a class when expanded.

CDR3 protein,CDR3 DNA,D gene,J gene,V gene,clone size,CDR3 length
CAARQGANTEAFF,TGTGCCGCCCGACAGGGGGCAAACACTGAAGCTTTCTTT,TRBD1,TRBJ1-1,TRBV30,.,13
CASSKIGSGSSYEQYF,TGTGCCAGCAGCAAAATTGGTAGCGGGAGTTCCTACGAGCAGTACTTC,.,TRBJ2-7,TRBV21-1,once,16
CASSLGTNNEQFF,TGTGCCAGCAGTCTGGGGACAAACAATGAGCAGTTCTTC,.,TRBJ2-1,TRBV6-5,.,13
CASSWGQGVFTEAFF,TGTGCCAGCAGCTGGGGACAGGGAGTTTTCACTGAAGCTTTCTTT,TRBD1,TRBJ1-1,TRBV7-2,.,15
CASFDGKVNQPQHF,TGTGCCTCGTTCGACGGAAAAGTCAATCAGCCCCAGCATTTT,.,TRBJ1-5,TRBV10-3,.,14
CASSSGTDTQYF,TGTGCCAGCAGTTCAGGTACAGATACGCAGTATTTT,.,TRBJ2-3,TRBV6-5,once,12
CASSLGNNEKLFF,TGCGCCAGCAGCTTGGGCAATAATGAAAAACTGTTTTTT,.,TRBJ1-4,TRBV5-1,.,13
CASSADTNYGYTF,TGCGCCAGCAGCGCCGATACTAACTATGGCTACACCTTC,.,TRBJ1-2,TRBV4-3,.,13
CASSLGVATNEKLFF,TGTGCCAGCAGCTTGGGGGTAGCAACTAATGAAAAACTGTTTTTT,.,TRBJ1-4,TRBV7-2,.,15
CASSSRRGGGIEGTDTQYF,TGTGCCAGCAGCTCCCGCCGGGGTGGCGGAATTGAGGGCACAGATACGCAGTATTTT,.,TRBJ2-3,TRBV7-3,.,19
CAISLGLAVSEQYF,TGTGCCATCAGCCTCGGGCTAGCGGTCTCAGAGCAGTACTTC,TRBD2,TRBJ2-7,TRBV10-3,once,14
CASSPPGPNTEAFF,TGTGCCAGCTCACCACCGGGTCCGAACACTGAAGCTTTCTTT,.,TRBJ1-1,TRBV18,.,14
CASSPGQGANTGELFF,TGTGCCAGCAGCCCAGGACAGGGGGCGAACACCGGGGAGCTGTTTTTT,TRBD1,TRBJ2-2,TRBV4-2,.,16
CASTSRGSGSYEQYF,TGTGCCAGCACCTCGCGGGGCAGTGGGTCCTACGAGCAGTACTTC,.,TRBJ2-7,TRBV28,.,15
CASSIARGNTEAFF,TGTGCCAGTAGTATAGCACGGGGGAACACTGAAGCTTTCTTT,.,TRBJ1-1,TRBV19,.,14
CASSISAPDYNSPLHF,TGTGCCAGTAGTATCTCAGCCCCGGACTATAATTCACCCCTCCACTTT,.,TRBJ1-6,TRBV19,.,16
CASSLATGNTEAFF,TGTGCCAGCAGCTTAGCTACTGGGAACACTGAAGCTTTCTTT,.,TRBJ1-1,TRBV7-8,.,14
CASSRGGNQETQYF,TGTGCCAGCAGCCGGGGGGGGAACCAAGAGACCCAGTACTTC,TRBD2,TRBJ2-5,TRBV11-2,.,14
CASSSRTVSGANVLTF,TGTGCCAGTAGTTCCCGGACGGTCTCTGGGGCCAACGTCCTGACTTTC,.,TRBJ2-6,TRBV19,.,16
CASSVAVSTDTQYF,TGCGCCAGCAGTGTGGCGGTTAGCACAGATACGCAGTATTTT,.,TRBJ2-3,TRBV10-1,.,14
CASTHSSTASNTGELFF,TGTGCCAGCACCCACTCATCGACGGCCTCGAACACCGGGGAGCTGTTTTTT,.,TRBJ2-2,TRBV11-3,once,17
CASSFIGTQYF,TGTGCCAGCAGCTTTATCGGGACACAGTACTTC,.,TRBJ2-7,TRBV7-9,.,11
CASSYASGATEAFF,TGTGCCAGCAGTTACGCTTCAGGGGCGACTGAAGCTTTCTTT,.,TRBJ1-1,TRBV6-2/TRBV6-3,once,14
CASSEFTGANSPLHF,TGCGCCAGCAGTGAGTTTACTGGGGCGAATTCACCCCTCCACTTT,.,TRBJ1-6,TRBV10-1,.,15
CASSMVKGETQYF,TGTGCCAGTAGTATGGTAAAAGGAGAGACCCAGTACTTC,.,TRBJ2-5,TRBV19,.,13
CAPITVEGRGKNTGELFF,TGTGCCCCCATCACCGTAGAGGGGCGGGGAAAGAACACCGGGGAGCTGTTTTTT,.,TRBJ2-2,TRBV21-1,.,18
CASSLASQGAYEQYF,TGTGCCAGCAGCTTAGCCTCCCAGGGGGCGTACGAGCAGTACTTC,TRBD1,TRBJ2-7,TRBV7-2,.,15
CASSPSTLAKNIQYF,TGTGCCAGCTCACCGAGTACCCTAGCCAAAAACATTCAGTACTTC,.,TRBJ2-4,TRBV18,.,15
CASSLDGGFGYTF,TGTGCCAGCAGCTTAGACGGAGGATTTGGCTACACCTTC,.,TRBJ1-2,TRBV11-2,.,13
CASSLGGEQYF,TGTGCCAGCAGCCTCGGAGGCGAGCAGTACTTC,.,TRBJ2-7,TRBV3-1/TRBV3-2,.,11
CASSFDPNREFF,TGTGCCAGCAGCTTCGACCCAAACAGGGAGTTCTTC,.,TRBJ2-1,TRBV7-2,.,12
CATSDDIGNTIYF,TGTGCCACCAGTGATGACATTGGAAACACCATATATTTT,.,TRBJ1-3,TRBV24-1,.,13
CSVESSTANTEAFF,TGCAGCGTTGAAAGTTCGACAGCCAACACTGAAGCTTTCTTT,.,TRBJ1-1,TRBV29-1,.,14
CASTPGGQETQYF,TGTGCCAGCACCCCGGGAGGGCAAGAGACCCAGTACTTC,TRBD2,TRBJ2-5,TRBV12-3/TRBV12-4,.,13
CASSDGGYVETQYF,TGTGCCAGCAGCGACGGGGGGTACGTAGAGACCCAGTACTTC,TRBD2,TRBJ2-5,TRBV5-4,.,14
CASSLAGGDIKEAFF,TGTGCCAGCAGCTTGGCCGGGGGTGACATTAAAGAAGCTTTCTTT,.,TRBJ1-1,TRBV5-8,.,15
CASSPSDRGSGYTF,TGCGCCAGCAGCCCCTCGGACAGGGGAAGTGGCTACACCTTC,TRBD1,TRBJ1-2,TRBV4-3,.,14
CASSIGRGNQPQHF,TGTGCCAGTAGTATAGGCAGAGGCAATCAGCCCCAGCATTTT,.,TRBJ1-5,TRBV19,.,14
CAFFMRMVYGYTF,TGTGCCTTCTTTATGCGGATGGTCTATGGCTACACCTTC,.,TRBJ1-2,TRBV30,few,13
CASSLGYGYTF,TGTGCCAGCAGCTTGGGCTATGGCTACACCTTC,.,TRBJ1-2,TRBV11-2,.,11
CASSYSEHTEAFF,TGTGCCAGCAGCTACTCTGAGCACACTGAAGCTTTCTTT,.,TRBJ1-1,TRBV28,.,13
CASSLAAGSYNEQFF,TGTGCCAGCAGCTTAGCGGCGGGATCCTACAATGAGCAGTTCTTC,.,TRBJ2-1,TRBV7-2,.,15
CASSYVRNGELFF,TGTGCCAGCAGTTATGTAAGAAACGGGGAGCTGTTTTTT,.,TRBJ2-2,TRBV6-2/TRBV6-3,.,13
CASSFSRLSGELFF,TGCGCCAGCAGCTTTTCTCGTCTGAGCGGGGAGCTGTTTTTT,.,TRBJ2-2,TRBV5-1,once,14
CASDAVAGELFF,TGTGCCAGCGATGCGGTTGCCGGGGAGCTGTTTTTT,.,TRBJ2-2,TRBV6-5,few,12
CASSFVGGNEKLFF,TGCGCCAGCAGCTTCGTGGGGGGCAACGAAAAACTGTTTTTT,.,TRBJ1-4,TRBV5-1,once,14
CASSSDSRSPLHF,TGTGCCAGCAGTTCGGACAGCCGGTCACCCCTCCACTTT,.,TRBJ1-6,TRBV2,once,13
CASSLGSQGTSTDTQYF,TGCGCCAGCAGCTTGGGGTCGCAGGGAACTAGCACAGATACGCAGTATTTT,.,TRBJ2-3,TRBV5-1,.,17